What follows are 9 T cell receptor beta chains derived from one specimen sequenced in a study. Each CDR3 protein gets one entry after TCRdb re-called the 5' RACE reads with MiXCR. The sample contains 35,000 to 50,000 distinct CDR3 sequences, about a fifth of which appear only once. Cells sorted as Tregs were CD4+, CD25+ and CD127-/low. What was sequenced was Tregs sorted from a lymph node. The receptors shown here come from a female donor with breast cancer.

This clonotype was detected only a few times. The chain uses TRBV6-2 or TRBV6-3 and TRBJ2-7; D is possibly TRBD1 (6 bases). CDR1 and CDR2 (germline): MNHEY, SVGEGT. The V and J ends lost 0 bases and 5 bases respectively, with 11 bases between them. The CDR3 spans 14 residues. CDR3 loop: CASSYSLRGHEQYF. The CDR3, as DNA: TGTGCCAGCAGTTACTCGCTCAGGGGCCACGAGCAGTACTTC.

Worth noting for this clonotype: A read error is possible here, since a much larger clone lies one base away. The chain couples TRBV12-3 or TRBV12-4 to TRBJ1-4, with TRBD1 matching over 7 bases. The CDR3 runs 13 residues. The CDR3 DNA reads as TGTGCCAGCTACAGACAGGGAGTGGAAAGACTGTTTTTT. It encodes CASYRQGVERLFF.

There are many counts of this clonotype. The chain joins TRBV12-3 or TRBV12-4 to TRBJ1-1; D call uncertain. This CDR3 comprises 14 residues. The V end lost 3 bases, the J end lost 2 bases, and 10 bases lay between the germline ends. DNA of the CDR3: TGTGCCAGCAGTTTTTTCGGCCTAAACACTGAAGCTTTCTTT. Its translation: CASSFFGLNTEAFF.

Of note for this clonotype: A much larger clonotype is one base distant, so this may be a read error. This chain connects TRBV27 to TRBJ2-3; 10 nucleotides line up with TRBD2. The CDR3 runs to 14 residues. CDR1 is MNHEY, CDR2 SMNVEV, per germline (reference sequence). Here the CDR3 DNA reads TGTGCCAGCAAACCGGGACTAGCGACAGGTACGCAGTATTTT. Translated, it gives CASKPGLATGTQYF.

The J gene is TRBJ2-1, the V gene TRBV5-4, with D possibly TRBD2 on 5 matching bases. Germline CDR1 reads SGHNT; CDR2 reads YYREEE (reference sequence). CDR3 length: 14 residues. Between the trimmed V and J ends, which lost 0 bases and 8 bases, there was a span of 12 bases. CDR3 sequence (DNA): TGTGCCAGCAGCTTGGCCGGGCTAGCTGATGAGCAGTTCTTC. It codes for CASSLAGLADEQFF.

This clonotype was seen ten or more times. This rearrangement joins TRBV15 to TRBJ2-1; no definite D call. The CDR3 runs to 13 residues. The V gene's germline CDR1 is LNHNV and CDR2 YYDKDF (reference sequence). V was cut by 3 bases and J by 10 bases, with 13 bases left in between. The CDR3 sequence is CATSSRLNPEQFF. In DNA, the CDR3 is TGTGCCACCAGCAGCAGACTGAACCCGGAGCAGTTCTTC.

The chain has TRBV9 and TRBJ2-3; no clear D gene. Germline CDR1 SGDLS, CDR2 YYNGEE. The CDR3 is 13 amino acids. V was cut by 3 bases and J by 4 bases, with 9 bases left in between. DNA of the CDR3: TGTGCCAGCAGCGGGAATGGGGCAGATACGCAGTATTTT. This encodes CASSGNGADTQYF.

This clonotype was seen a few times. The CDR3 sequence is CATSRFGGDEQFF. CDR3 nucleotide sequence: TGTGCCACCAGCAGATTCGGCGGCGATGAGCAGTTCTTC. The rearrangement links TRBV15 to TRBJ2-1; D is unclear. Germline values: CDR1 LNHNV, CDR2 YYDKDF (reference sequence). Trimming stripped 2 bases from V and 8 bases from J, with 10 bases between. The CDR3 loop spans 13 amino acids.

This clonotype was seen repeatedly, ten times or more. V is TRBV7-9 and J is TRBJ1-1; D is perhaps TRBD1 (5 bases). Trimming cost V 1 base and J 8 bases, with 11 bases left between them. Looked up from germline, CDR1 is SEHNR and CDR2 is FQNEAQ (reference sequence). The CDR3 is 13 residues long. CDR3 nucleotide sequence: TGTGCCAGCAGCTTAGGGGGGAGTCGCGAAGCTTTCTTT. Translation: CASSLGGSREAFF.